The clone carrying this T cell receptor (beta chain) was seen more than once but under ten times. The data derive from a study of regulatory T cells in long-lasting Graves disease. The time point: newly diagnosed GD, antithyroid drugs for less than 3 months. With RNA extracted from PBMCs as input, the TCR library was made. Trimming took 4 bases from V and 0 from J; bases not matched to a gene: 3. CDR1 MNHNS and CDR2 SASEGT come from the germline V gene. This CDR3 comprises 14 residues. In building TCR beta libraries, iRepertoire HTBI primers were used together with Arm-PCR of CDR3 regions. TCRdb re-called the multiplex PCR reads through MiXCR, storing one row per CDR3 protein. The profile shows 350,000 to 550,000 distinct CDR3 sequences, about 15% of them singletons. These data were also reused for a study on T cells in Graves' hyperthyroidism and ophthalmopathy.

This TCR was sampled from a woman between 25 and 40 years old with Graves disease. The V call is TRBV6-1, the J call TRBJ2-7, with 7 positions matching TRBD2. The material was peripheral blood mononuclear cells (PBMCs), obtained at new diagnosis, from a patient treated with antithyroid drugs. The CDR3 nucleotides are TGTGCCAGCAGTGGGGGCGGGAGCTCCTACGAGCAGTACTTC. Amino acid sequence: CASSGGGSSYEQYF.